These 5 T cell receptor beta chains were all obtained from the same sample, sequenced in a study of metastatic and nonmetastatic thyroid tumors (dated by TCRdb to about 2020). No treatment had been received by any patient before thyroid surgery. The method behind the library was PCR. Sequencer: Illumina HiSeq 4000. TCRdb applied fastp at Q25 and MiXCR to the public reads, then kept only in-frame beta chains. For this sample there are approximately 10,000 clones; 14% to 15% appear just once. The ten largest clones capture 5.7% of the sample. The sequenced sample was blood. The receptor source for this set is a female donor with papillary thyroid cancer or a benign thyroid nodule (not recorded which). Some clones in this sample may be carry-over from other donors' samples.

This clone has a count of ten or more. The chain uses TRBV3-1 and TRBJ1-1, with D unclear. Germline V gives CDR1 LGHDT, CDR2 YNNKEL (reference sequence). There are 12 residues in the CDR3. The V end lost 5 bases, the J end lost 3 bases, and 7 bases lay between the germline ends. CDR3 nucleotide sequence: TGTGCCAGCAGCTCTCATTACACTGAAGCTTTCTTT. Protein sequence: CASSSHYTEAFF.

The J gene is TRBJ2-5, the V gene TRBV20-1; 7 nucleotides match TRBD1. V lost 3 bases and J lost 4; bases outside the gene matches: 8. The germline gives CDR1 DFQATT, CDR2 SNEGSKA (reference sequence). This CDR3 comprises 14 residues. CDR3 DNA sequence: TGCAGTGCTAGTAGCACAGGGGTAGGAGAGACCCAGTACTTC. Translation: CSASSTGVGETQYF.

The chain uses TRBV6-5 and TRBJ1-2, with 7 nucleotides matching TRBD1. Germline values: CDR1 MNHEY, CDR2 SVGAGI. The CDR3 length is 17 residues. The ends lost 9 bases at V and 3 bases at J; junction bases unmatched: 19. CDR3 sequence (DNA): TGTGCCAGTATTTACTCGAGAGGTTTAGGGACAGACTATGGCTACACCTTC. Amino acid sequence: CASIYSRGLGTDYGYTF.

The chain joins TRBV6-1 to TRBJ2-1, with 7 positions matching TRBD1. This CDR3 has 13 amino acids. Germline loops: CDR1 MNHNS, CDR2 SASEGT. The V segment lost 5 bases and the J segment 10 bases; nucleotides outside the gene matches: 8. The CDR3 loop is CASSTWTGGEQFF. In nucleotides, the CDR3 is TGTGCCAGCAGTACCTGGACAGGCGGGGAGCAGTTCTTC.

The J gene is TRBJ2-7, the V gene TRBV19, with TRBD2 as a possible D gene (6 bases). CDR1 LNHDA and CDR2 SQIVND come from the germline V gene (reference sequence). Trimming cost V 3 bases and J 7 bases, with 10 bases left between them. The CDR3 contains 12 residues. The CDR3 spells CASSMAAGEQYF. The CDR3 region has the DNA TGTGCCAGTAGTATGGCGGCGGGGGAGCAGTACTTC.